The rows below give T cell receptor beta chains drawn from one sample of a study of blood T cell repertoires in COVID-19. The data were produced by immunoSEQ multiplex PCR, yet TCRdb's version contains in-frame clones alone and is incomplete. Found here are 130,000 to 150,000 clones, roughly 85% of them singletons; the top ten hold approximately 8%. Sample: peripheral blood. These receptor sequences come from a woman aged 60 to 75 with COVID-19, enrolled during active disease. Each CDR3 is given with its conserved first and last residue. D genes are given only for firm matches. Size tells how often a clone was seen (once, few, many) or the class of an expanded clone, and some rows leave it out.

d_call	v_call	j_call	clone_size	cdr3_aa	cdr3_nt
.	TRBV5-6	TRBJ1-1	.	CASSLAYWAGRTEAFF	TGTGCCAGCAGCTTGGCCTACTGGGCAGGGCGCACTGAAGCTTTCTTT
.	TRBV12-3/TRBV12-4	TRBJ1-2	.	CASSFRTVDGYTF	TGTGCCAGCAGTTTTAGGACTGTCGATGGCTACACCTTC
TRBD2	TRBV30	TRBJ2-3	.	CAWTTSEAQYF	TGTGCCTGGACCACTAGCGAGGCGCAGTATTTT
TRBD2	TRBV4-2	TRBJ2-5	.	CASSQDNSAGGGTQYF	TGTGCCAGCAGCCAAGACAATTCGGCTGGCGGGGGGACCCAGTACTTC
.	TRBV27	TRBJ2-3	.	CASSSAVVAADTQYF	TGTGCCAGCAGTTCGGCGGTGGTTGCGGCAGATACGCAGTATTTT
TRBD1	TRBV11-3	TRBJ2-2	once	CASSSRQGANTGELFF	TGTGCCAGCAGCTCTCGACAGGGGGCGAACACCGGGGAGCTGTTTTTT
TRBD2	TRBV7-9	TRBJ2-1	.	CASNPASGGGVNEQFF	TGTGCCAGCAATCCCGCTAGCGGGGGGGGAGTTAATGAGCAGTTCTTC
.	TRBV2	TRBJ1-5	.	CASSGRLPGNQPQHF	TGTGCCAGCAGTGGAAGACTTCCAGGGAATCAGCCCCAGCATTTT
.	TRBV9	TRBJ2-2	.	CASSGYRGSGTGELFF	TGTGCCAGCAGCGGCTATCGGGGGAGTGGCACCGGGGAGCTGTTTTTT
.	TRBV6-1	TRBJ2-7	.	CASSDETGEQYF	TGTGCCAGCAGTGATGAGACGGGCGAGCAGTACTTC
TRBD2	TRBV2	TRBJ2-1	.	CASSETRGGVETYNEQFF	TGTGCCAGCAGTGAAACACGGGGGGGCGTCGAGACCTACAATGAGCAGTTCTTC
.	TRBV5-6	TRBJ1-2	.	CASSLAQNYGYTF	TGTGCCAGCAGCCTGGCGCAGAACTATGGCTACACCTTC
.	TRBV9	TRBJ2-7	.	CASSPTPTSMYEQYF	TGTGCCAGCAGCCCCACTCCTACCTCAATGTACGAGCAGTACTTC
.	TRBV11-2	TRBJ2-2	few	CASSPGITGELFF	TGTGCCAGCAGCCCGGGGATAACCGGGGAGCTGTTTTTT
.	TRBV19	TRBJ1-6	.	CASSQRARGSPLHF	TGTGCCAGTAGTCAGAGGGCCAGGGGTTCACCCCTCCACTTT
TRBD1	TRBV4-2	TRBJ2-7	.	CASSQGGQGVLEQYF	TGTGCCAGCAGCCAAGGGGGACAGGGGGTGTTGGAGCAGTACTTC
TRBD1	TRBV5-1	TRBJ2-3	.	CASSSGTAITDTQYF	TGCGCCAGCAGCTCCGGGACAGCAATCACAGATACGCAGTATTTT
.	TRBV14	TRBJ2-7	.	CASSQDGAGLNGEQYF	TGTGCCAGCAGCCAAGATGGGGCCGGGCTAAACGGCGAGCAGTACTTC
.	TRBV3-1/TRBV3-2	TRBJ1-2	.	CASSQGGLYGYTF	TGTGCCAGCAGCCAAGGAGGGTTATATGGCTACACCTTC
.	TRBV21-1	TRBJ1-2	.	CASKVQGPYGYTF	TGTGCCAGCAAAGTACAGGGACCCTATGGCTACACCTTC
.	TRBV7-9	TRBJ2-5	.	CASSSRGGKETQYF	TGTGCCAGCAGCTCAAGAGGAGGGAAGGAGACCCAGTACTTC
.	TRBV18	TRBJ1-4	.	CASSPPTGQGEKLFF	TGTGCCAGCTCACCACCTACAGGGCAAGGTGAAAAACTGTTTTTT